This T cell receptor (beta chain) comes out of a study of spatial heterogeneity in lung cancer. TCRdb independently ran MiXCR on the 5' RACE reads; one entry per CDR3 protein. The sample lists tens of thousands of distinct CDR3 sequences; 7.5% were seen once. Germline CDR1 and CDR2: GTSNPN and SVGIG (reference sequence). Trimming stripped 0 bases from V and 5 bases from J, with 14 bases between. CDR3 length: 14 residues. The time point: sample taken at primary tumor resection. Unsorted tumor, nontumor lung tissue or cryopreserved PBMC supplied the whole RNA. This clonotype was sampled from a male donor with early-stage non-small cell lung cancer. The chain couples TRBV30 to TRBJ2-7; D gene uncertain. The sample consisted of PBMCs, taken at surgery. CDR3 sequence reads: CAWSVSQVGHEQYF. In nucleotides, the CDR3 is TGTGCCTGGAGTGTTAGCCAGGTCGGCCACGAGCAGTACTTC. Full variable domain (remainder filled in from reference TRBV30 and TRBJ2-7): SQTIHQWPATLVQPVGSPLSLECTVEGTSNPNLYWYRQAAGRGLQLLFYSVGIGQISSEVPQNLSASRPQDRQFILSSKKLLLSDSGFYLCAWSVSQVGHEQYFGPGTRLTVT.